Each of the 3 T cell receptor beta chains below was sequenced from the same sample in a study of regulatory T cells in long-lasting Graves disease. Construction of TCR beta libraries relied on iRepertoire HTBI primers and on Arm-PCR targeting CDR3 regions. TCRdb reprocessed the multiplex PCR reads with MiXCR, giving one entry per CDR3 protein. This sample has around 480,000 distinct CDR3 sequences, with roughly 16% found just once. Time point given: newly diagnosed GD, antithyroid drugs for less than 3 months. After RNA was extracted from PBMCs, the TCR library was made from it. In addition, the sample was reused for a study of T cells in Graves' hyperthyroidism and ophthalmopathy.

The starting material was peripheral blood mononuclear cells (PBMCs), obtained at new diagnosis, from a patient treated with antithyroid drugs. Receptors originate from a woman aged 35-65 years with Graves disease.

This clonotype was seen only a few times. The chain recombines TRBV6-2 or TRBV6-3 with TRBJ2-3, with D perhaps given as TRBD1 or TRBD2 (5 bases each). This CDR3 spans 12 amino acids. From germline, CDR1 is MNHEY and CDR2 SVGEGT. V lost 2 bases, J lost 13 bases, and 13 bases lay in between. CDR3 protein: CASSYGTGDKYF. DNA of the CDR3: TGTGCCAGCAGTTACGGGACCGGGGATAAGTATTTT.

The sample holds a few counts of this clonotype. This chain links TRBV6-2 or TRBV6-3 with TRBJ1-4; D gene uncertain. Germline-derived CDR1 and CDR2 are MNHEY and SVGEGT. Deletions cut 0 bases from V and 1 base from J, with 6 bases between. The length of the CDR3 is 15 residues. The CDR3 bases are TGTGCCAGCAGTTACTCGGGAGGAACTAATGAAAAACTGTTTTTT. Its protein product is CASSYSGGTNEKLFF.

This clonotype has just one count. The chain couples TRBV7-9 to TRBJ2-1, with 12 nucleotides matching TRBD2. J lost 4 bases, V lost 3 bases, and 4 bases had no gene match. Germline V gives CDR1 SEHNR, CDR2 FQNEAQ (reference sequence). This CDR3 is 16 amino acids long. The DNA for the CDR3 is TGTGCCAGCAGCTTTCTAGCGGGGGGGCTTTACAATGAGCAGTTCTTC. Its translation is CASSFLAGGLYNEQFF.